This T cell receptor beta chain was sequenced in a study of blood T cell repertoires in COVID-19 (TCRdb year 2020). Regarding the study in general: Collaborator samples came from the United States, Italy and Spain and covered acute and convalescent phases of COVID-19. Subjects who had been exposed to COVID-19, were actively infected with it, or had recovered from it provided the deeply sampled blood TCRbeta repertoires that made up the dataset. Sample metadata almost always included a de-identified subject ID, COVID-19 status, age in years and sex. Where HLA class I and class II types were available, the types were taken from metadata supplied by the sample provider, not from assay-based typing. The samples were drawn from the first 160 participants of the ongoing ImmuneRACE study and from over 950 subjects provided by 6 global collaborators. The prospective study material was composed of cDNA or gDNA derived from T cells, B-cell-depleted T cells, or PBMCs. A freely available public database, intended as a resource for researchers studying the immune response to SARS-CoV-2, is where the repertoires were released.

Enrolling through a virtual design, the prospective study's participants ranged in age from roughly 18 to 90 years and lived across 24 United States geographic areas. Cohort assignment in the prospective study relied on participant-reported clinical history from a screening survey and a study questionnaire. Exposed participants had been in contact with someone with a PCR-confirmed or clinician-diagnosed COVID-19 case within 2 weeks of study entry. Mobile phlebotomists in the prospective study collected whole blood, serum and a nasopharyngeal or oropharyngeal swab from every participant. Prospective study participants could optionally give additional blood draws and questionnaires over a roughly 2-month period. Before DNA extraction, blood samples from the prospective study were shipped at room temperature or frozen. Study-level results and caveats: How much clinical and demographic metadata was included differed by source and by participant, and the metadata was provided uncurated.

A word on this clone: The antigen this receptor binds is unknown. No much larger clone is present one base from it, and per-base qualities are unavailable.

The CDR3 goes from the cysteine to the phenylalanine over 15 residues. The sequence is cut down to CDR3 DNA, 45 bases in frame from base 1. V loses 5 bases at its end and J loses 1 base; junction bases beyond the gene matches: 5. For CDR1 and CDR2, the germline V gene (reference sequence) lists SEHNR and FQNEAQ. TCRbeta CDR3 regions were amplified from genomic DNA by means of the immunoSEQ Assay, a bias-controlled multiplex PCR. Processing in the source paper ran as follows. The number of nucleated cells in each sample was estimated by amplification of reference gene primers within the assay. To quantify the absolute abundance of each unique TCRbeta CDR3 rearrangement, sequence reads were collapsed and filtered. For each sample, productive Simpson clonality was calculated by taking the square root of Simpson's diversity index across productive rearrangements. What TCRdb holds here is the immuneACCESS table cut down to in-frame rearrangements. Part of the clones is not present; checked against another copy, under half of the missing clones reflect an unresolved V gene, and the others are unexplained. D and trimming were read from the DNA, whereas the V and J calls and clone size are those reported in that table. Within this sample are almost 350,000 clones, with 88% of them counted one time only. The top ten clonotypes cover 1% of the sample.

This clonotype originated in a woman aged 25-40 years who had been exposed to COVID-19. Here the chain combines TRBV7-9 and TRBJ2-5, with 9 middle bases fitting TRBD1. Material for sequencing was PBMCs or T cells enriched from blood (not recorded which). CDR3 reads: CASSPGTGPQETQYF. The nucleotide sequence reads as follows: TGTGCCAGCAGCCCCGGGACAGGGCCCCAAGAGACCCAGTACTTC.